This T cell receptor beta chain is from a study of T cell responses to AZD1222 COVID-19 vaccine. The germline CDR1 and CDR2 sequences are MDHEN and SYDVKM. Trimming removed 6 bases from V and 2 bases from J; junction bases left unmatched: 8. This CDR3 is 15 amino acids long. General observations from the study: Epitopes outside B.1.351 and B.1.1.7 mutated regions reportedly drew nearly half of spike TCRs. Spike-spanning, vaccine-associated CD4 TCRs were dominant at 160-218 and 743-854. Baseline antibody screening turned up just a handful of seropositive AZD1222 recipients. Donors were mostly white British, more females; clonal diversity possibly underestimated.

To note about this clone: What it recognizes is unknown.

Method: immunoSEQ multiplex PCR; TCRdb's copy keeps in-frame clones and lacks some. The table shows about 180,000 clones, with 90% to 95% occurring only once. The receptor's source is an adult who received the MenACWY meningococcal vaccine as a control. The sequencing here drew on peripheral blood, taken 28 days after the second dose of the MenACWY control vaccine. V is TRBV28 and J is TRBJ2-7; 9 bases agree with TRBD1. This chain's CDR3 is CASSLTGTGTYEQYF. The CDR3 DNA reads as TGTGCCAGCAGCCTTACCGGGACAGGGACCTACGAGCAGTACTTC.